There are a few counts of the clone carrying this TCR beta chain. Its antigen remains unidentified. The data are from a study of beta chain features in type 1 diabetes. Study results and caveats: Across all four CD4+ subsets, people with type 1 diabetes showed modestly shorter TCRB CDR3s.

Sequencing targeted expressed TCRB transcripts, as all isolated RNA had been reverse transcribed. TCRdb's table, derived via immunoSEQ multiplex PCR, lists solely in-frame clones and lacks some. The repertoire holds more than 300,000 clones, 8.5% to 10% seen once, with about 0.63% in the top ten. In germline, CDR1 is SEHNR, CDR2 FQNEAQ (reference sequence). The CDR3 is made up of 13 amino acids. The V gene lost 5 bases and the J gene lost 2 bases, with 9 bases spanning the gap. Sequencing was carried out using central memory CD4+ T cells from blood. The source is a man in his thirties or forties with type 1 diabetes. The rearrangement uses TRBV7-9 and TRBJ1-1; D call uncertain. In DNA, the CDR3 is TGTGCCAGCAGCACAGACCTTAACACTGAAGCTTTCTTT. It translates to CASSTDLNTEAFF.